What follows describes a single TCR beta chain. Replicate PCRs run on sorted subsets employed 200 ng DNA, 30,000 to 35,000 T cell genomes. Measured with immunoSEQ multiplex PCR; TCRdb has only the in-frame clones, and not every one. This table has 2 million to 3 million clones, 90% to 95% appearing once. The sample originates from a study of shared clonotypes between healthy human individuals. Looked up from germline, CDR1 is SGHAT and CDR2 is FQNNGV. The CDR3 consists of 13 residues. The germline V and J ends were trimmed by 6 bases and 6 bases, with 9 bases remaining between them. The receptor's source is a man in his late teens or twenties in good health. Some clones in this sample may be carry-over from other donors' samples. J is TRBJ1-6 and V is TRBV11-2, with a tentative D call TRBD1 (5 bases). Sequencing input: naive CD4+ T cells from PBMCs. Specified subset: CD45RA+ positively selected. Written as DNA, the CDR3 is TGTGCCAGCAGGACAGACCTTAATTCACCCCTCCACTTT. This gives the protein CASRTDLNSPLHF.